The 15 T cell receptor beta chains in this list originate from one sample, sequenced in a study of identical twins. TCRdb re-called the 5' RACE reads through MiXCR, storing one row per CDR3 protein. The repertoire consists of 200,000 to 250,000 distinct CDR3 sequences, with 7.5% occurring once and the leading ten covering roughly 2%. The same sample was also used in a study of yellow fever vaccine responses in identical twins.

Source material: memory (CD45RO+) T cells sorted from blood. The receptors stem from a woman aged 18-29 years in good health.

This clonotype was observed many times. The chain has TRBV11-3 and TRBJ2-3; 8 nucleotides line up with TRBD2. V was clipped by 0 bases and J by 2 bases; unmatched bases: 10. CDR1 is SGHNT, CDR2 YENEEA, per germline. The CDR3 totals 18 residues. As DNA, the CDR3 is TGTGCCAGCAGCTTAGAAAACGGGGGGGGCCCCTACACAGATACGCAGTATTTT. It yields the protein CASSLENGGGPYTDTQYF.

This clonotype was recorded at least ten times. The CDR3 DNA follows: TGTGCCAGCCTAAGCGGGGCTCGGAACACCGGGGAGCTGTTTTTT. Residues: CASLSGARNTGELFF. The chain couples TRBV7-9 to TRBJ2-2; 7 bases fit TRBD2. This CDR3 region has 15 residues. Germline lookup yields CDR1 SEHNR and CDR2 FQNEAQ (reference sequence). V shed 8 bases and J 1 base; nucleotides not matched to a gene: 7.

This clonotype was observed a few times. The V call is TRBV14, the J call TRBJ1-1, with TRBD1 as a possible D gene (6 bases). Per the germline V gene, CDR1 is SGHDN and CDR2 is FVKESK. This CDR3 is built from 14 residues. Trimming cost V 2 bases and J 5 bases, with 12 bases left between them. The DNA of the CDR3 is TGTGCCAGCAGCCAAAGGAAGGGGGGGACTGAAGCTTTCTTT. It encodes CASSQRKGGTEAFF.

This clonotype was seen at least ten times. The rearrangement links TRBV28 to TRBJ1-6; 8 positions agree with TRBD1. The J segment lost 8 bases and the V segment lost 7 bases, leaving 7 bases of the junction unmatched. CDR3 length: 14 amino acids. Germline-derived CDR1 and CDR2 are MDHEN and SYDVKM. CDR3 protein: CASITRGLYSPLHF. Here the CDR3 DNA reads TGTGCCAGCATCACCAGGGGGCTGTATTCACCCCTCCACTTT.

The chain combines TRBV5-4 with TRBJ2-7; D ambiguous. The V end lost 5 bases, the J end lost 5 bases, and 20 bases lay between the germline ends. The germline CDR1 and CDR2 sequences are SGHNT and YYREEE (reference sequence). This CDR3 has 15 amino acids. CDR3 amino acids: CASSPSASVGHEQYF. The CDR3 bases are TGTGCCAGCAGTCCCTCGGCGAGCGTCGGACACGAGCAGTACTTC.

J is TRBJ2-1 and V is TRBV10-3; 9 bases align to TRBD2. J was trimmed by 8 bases and V by 7 bases; bases with no gene match: 15. Looked up from germline, CDR1 is ENHRY and CDR2 is SYGVKD. The CDR3 covers 16 residues. CDR3 sequence (DNA): TGTGCCATCACCCCTTCGGGGAGCGGGAGGCGCGATGAGCAGTTCTTC. Translating gives CAITPSGSGRRDEQFF.

This clonotype was picked up a small number of times. The gene calls are TRBV3-1 and TRBJ1-6, with D perhaps TRBD1 (5 bases). Trimming stripped 8 bases from V and 9 bases from J, with 11 bases between. The CDR3 is made up of 12 amino acids. Per the germline V gene, CDR1 is LGHDT and CDR2 is YNNKEL (reference sequence). CDR3 DNA sequence: TGTGCCAGCTCCGGGACCCTTTCACCCCTCCACTTT. It is translated as CASSGTLSPLHF.

The chain is built from TRBV7-9 and TRBJ2-7; no clear D. The ends were cut back, 0 bases at V and 2 bases at J, with 5 bases in the middle. The CDR3 is 13 amino acids. Per germline, CDR1 SEHNR and CDR2 FQNEAQ (reference sequence). CDR3 sequence (DNA): TGTGCCAGCAGCTTAGCGTCAGCCTACGAGCAGTACTTC. This translates into CASSLASAYEQYF. The complete variable domain, with remaining parts taken from reference TRBV7-9 and TRBJ2-7, reads DTGVSQNPRHKITKRGQNVTFRCDPISEHNRLYWYRQTLGQGPEFLTYFQNEAQLEKSRLLSDRFSAERPKGSFSTLEIQRTEQGDSAMYLCASSLASAYEQYFGPGTRLTVT.

This clonotype showed up many times. This chain connects TRBV29-1 to TRBJ2-3; D remains unclear. CDR3 length equals 10 residues. Germline V gene data show CDR1 as SQVTM and CDR2 as ANQGSEA. V lost 6 bases to trimming and J lost 12 bases, with 13 bases between them. The chain's CDR3 is CSVTSVAQYF. The CDR3 DNA reads TGCAGCGTGACCTCAGTAGCCCAGTATTTT.

V gene TRBV19 combines with J gene TRBJ1-1; D uncertain. The germline gives CDR1 LNHDA, CDR2 SQIVND (reference sequence). Trimming took 7 bases from V and 1 from J, leaving 13 bases between them. The CDR3 totals 14 residues. This CDR3 reads CASTASMPNTEAFF. DNA for the CDR3: TGTGCCAGTACCGCGTCGATGCCGAACACTGAAGCTTTCTTT.

Comments on this clonotype: A much larger clonotype is one base distant, so this may be a read error. The chain employs TRBV3-1 and TRBJ2-7; a possible D gene is TRBD2 (6 bases). The CDR3 spans 15 residues. Germline V gives CDR1 LGHDT, CDR2 YNNKEL (reference sequence). The CDR3 DNA reads TGTGCCACCAGCCCGCGTCGGGGGTCCTCCTACGAGCAGTACTTC. Translating it yields CATSPRRGSSYEQYF.

V and J are TRBV29-1 and TRBJ2-5; TRBD2 matches 14 bases. Per germline, CDR1 SQVTM and CDR2 ANQGSEA. The CDR3 has 16 residues. V was clipped by 7 bases and J by 4 bases; unmatched bases: 11. CDR3 region: CSGGTSGSLEGETQYF. The CDR3 DNA reads as TGCAGCGGTGGGACTAGCGGGAGTTTGGAGGGAGAGACCCAGTACTTC. The whole variable domain, remainder taken from reference TRBV29-1 and TRBJ2-5, is SAVISQKPSRDICQRGTSLTIQCQVDSQVTMMFWYRQQPGQSLTLIATANQGSEATYESGFVIDKFPISRPNLTFSTLTVSNMSPEDSSIYLCSGGTSGSLEGETQYFGPGTRLLVL.

This clonotype occurred many times. This chain links TRBV6-1 with TRBJ2-7; 7 positions agree with TRBD1. The ends lost 6 bases at V and 5 bases at J; junction bases unmatched: 7. The length of the CDR3 is 13 residues. Germline CDR1 reads MNHNS; CDR2 reads SASEGT. DNA of the CDR3: TGTGCCAGCAGAGGGACAGTAAGGGACGAGCAGTACTTC. Protein product: CASRGTVRDEQYF.

This clonotype was recorded at least ten times. The rearrangement links TRBV2 to TRBJ2-1, with no clear D. The V and J ends lost 2 bases and 7 bases respectively, with 0 bases between them. Germline V gene lookup returns CDR1 SNHLY and CDR2 FYNNEI. The CDR3 length is 10 residues. The chain's CDR3 is CASSENEQFF. The CDR3 region has the DNA TGTGCCAGCAGTGAAAATGAGCAGTTCTTC.

J is TRBJ2-2 and V is TRBV27; 10 bases align to TRBD1. Germline CDR1 reads MNHEY; CDR2 reads SMNVEV (reference sequence). The V and J ends lost 5 bases and 5 bases, in that order; junction bases with no gene match: 11. This CDR3 comprises 17 residues. The CDR3 loop is CASSPHPTGGGTGELFF. The DNA of the CDR3 is TGTGCCAGCAGTCCACACCCGACAGGGGGCGGAACCGGGGAGCTGTTTTTT.